Each of the 8 T cell receptor beta chains below was sequenced from the same sample in a study of blood T cells in healthy people across ages (dated by TCRdb to about 2015). Libraries were made using 5' RACE. This sample was sequenced with an Illumina HiSeq 2500. The second PCR ran for about 7 to 11 cycles and used a J-beta primer mix along with a sample-barcoded 5' primer. TCRdb ran its own pipeline on the public reads, namely fastp trimming at Q25 and MiXCR clone calling, and kept in-frame beta chains. Rows are combined by CDR3 protein, so each entry shows the most common genes and DNA. The sample table lists about 1 million distinct CDR3 sequences, around 45% of them with a count of one. The ten largest account for under 20% of the sample. Sequencing used blood. These receptors originate from a woman aged 55-69 years in good health.

This clonotype has only a few counts. This sequence joins TRBV29-1 and TRBJ2-1; TRBD1 matches at 8 bases. The CDR3 extends over 15 amino acids. Germline V CDR1 and CDR2: SQVTM, ANQGSEA. The J segment lost 10 bases and the V segment lost 0 bases, leaving 11 bases of the junction unmatched. CDR3 protein: CSVEDVETGVREQFF. The DNA of the CDR3 is TGCAGCGTTGAAGACGTCGAGACAGGGGTGCGGGAGCAGTTCTTC.

This clonotype came up a few times. The V call is TRBV15, the J call TRBJ1-2, with D uncertain. Germline V gives CDR1 LNHNV, CDR2 YYDKDF (reference sequence). This CDR3 has 15 amino acids. Trimming removed 0 bases from V and 6 bases from J, with 14 bases in between. Written as DNA, the CDR3 is TGTGCCACCAGCAGAGATCGGAACAGTCCTCATGGCTACACCTTC. It codes for CATSRDRNSPHGYTF.

Ten or more counts support this clonotype. This sequence joins TRBV20-1 and TRBJ2-4; D may be TRBD1 (5 bases). The CDR3 runs 14 residues. Germline CDR1 reads DFQATT; CDR2 reads SNEGSKA (reference sequence). V lost 0 bases to trimming and J lost 3 bases, with 9 bases between them. CDR3 in amino acids: CSARDGAGKNIQYF. The CDR3 coding sequence is TGCAGTGCTAGAGATGGGGCAGGCAAAAACATTCAGTACTTC.

The chain couples TRBV5-1 to TRBJ2-7, with 8 bases lining up with TRBD2. This CDR3 has 14 residues. After removal of 0 bases from V and 2 bases from J, the junction contained 1 base not matched to a gene. Germline assignment: CDR1 SGHRS and CDR2 YFSETQ. The CDR3: CASSLEREPYEQYF. The CDR3 DNA reads TGCGCCAGCAGCTTGGAGCGGGAGCCCTACGAGCAGTACTTC.

This chain uses TRBV5-6 with TRBJ1-2; D is unclear. Germline V gene sequence: CDR1 SGHDT, CDR2 YYEEEE. Trimming stripped 2 bases from V and 3 bases from J, with 11 bases between. The CDR3 is 14 amino acids. The CDR3 DNA follows: TGTGCCAGCAGCTTCGGACGGACGTACTATGGCTACACCTTC. Residues: CASSFGRTYYGYTF.

J is TRBJ2-1 and V is TRBV12-3 or TRBV12-4; no reliable D call. The CDR3 is 14 residues long. The V gene lost 7 bases and the J gene lost 8 bases, with 18 bases spanning the gap. Here the CDR3 reads CASISSAFHHEQFF. Here the CDR3 DNA reads TGTGCCAGCATCTCCAGCGCCTTTCATCATGAGCAGTTCTTC.

The table lists this clonotype with a few counts. Germline is not matched at one junction end, which may reflect a read error. The chain recombines TRBV5-1 with TRBJ2-3; a possible D gene is TRBD1 (6 bases). The CDR3 consists of 15 residues. In germline, CDR1 is SGHRS, CDR2 YFSETQ. CDR3 loop: CASSLGGVGTDTQYF. CDR3 nucleotide sequence: TGTGCCAGCAGTTTAGGGGGAGTTGGCACAGATACGCAGTATTTT.

This clonotype appeared a few times. V is TRBV5-6 and J is TRBJ2-5; 13 bases match TRBD2. This CDR3 region has 15 residues. Germline CDR1 reads SGHDT; CDR2 reads YYEEEE. J gave up 6 bases and V 4 bases, and 6 bases lay outside the gene matches. CDR3 nucleotides: TGTGCCAGCAGCCAAAGGACTAGCGGGAGTCAGACCCAGTACTTC. Translation: CASSQRTSGSQTQYF.